This TCR beta chain was sequenced for a study of OX40 agonist ivuxolimab in advanced cancers. The wider study: Dosing consisted of intravenous ivuxolimab at 0.01 to 10 mg/kg every 2 weeks. People who had prior anti-PD-1, anti-PD-L1 or anti-CTLA-4 therapy could take part, and less than 50% had some.

As for this clone: Antigen: not known.

Findings and limits, study-wide: Some patients without response likewise showed low normalized clonal expansion. There was clonal expansion of CD4+ and CD8+ blood T cells by week 6 at 0.1 to 3.0 mg/kg.

The CDR3 is made up of 14 amino acids. With V trimmed by 2 bases and J by 6 bases, 3 bases remained unmatched. Germline CDR1 reads MNHNS; CDR2 reads SASEGT. This table comes from immunoSEQ multiplex PCR, and its TCRdb copy is limited to in-frame clones, with some not included. The table records 95,000 to 120,000 clones, under 95% of them present only once. The sequencing used CD4+ or CD8+ T cells sorted from blood, collected in a trial of the OX40 agonist ivuxolimab. V gene TRBV6-1 combines with J gene TRBJ2-2, with 7 bases aligning to TRBD2. The source of this sequence is an adult with an advanced solid tumor such as melanoma, head and neck, liver or kidney cancer. CDR3 DNA: TGTGCCAGCAGTGAATTGGGGGGGGCCGGGGAGCTGTTTTTT. It specifies CASSELGGAGELFF.